The sample holds many counts of the clone carrying this TCR beta chain. The target antigen is unknown. Germline CDR1 LGHNA, CDR2 YSLEER. This CDR3 is built from 14 residues. V was trimmed by 2 bases and J by 7 bases, leaving 12 bases between them. As TCR cDNA was made by 5'RACE template switching, a universal primer site and UMIs were added. TCRdb re-called the 5' RACE reads with MiXCR, one entry per CDR3 protein. The sample lists about 75,000 distinct CDR3 sequences; around 7.7% were seen once. This specimen belongs to a study of T cells after yellow fever vaccination. Findings and caveats of the study: Faster peaking, at day 5 versus 15, marked a secondary response that was weaker. Highly abundant clonotypes carried over from the bulk population could end up in FACS-sorted repertoires as contaminants. A small proportion of clonotypes was detected in both the CD4 and CD8 compartments.

Sequenced material: CD8+ T cells sorted from PBMCs, taken 10 to 11 days after the first yellow fever vaccination. The TCR sequence derives from a young man who received the YFV17D yellow fever vaccine. The chain is built from TRBV4-3 and TRBJ1-5, with D possibly being TRBD1 (6 bases). CDR3 nucleotides: TGCGCCAGCAGCCAACCAACAGGGACACAGCCCCAGCATTTT. Translating gives CASSQPTGTQPQHF.